This T cell receptor beta chain is from a study of CD8+ T cells in alopecia areata. Study-wide context: Treated patients took oral tofacitinib at 5 to 10 mg twice daily.

Treatment given: oral pan-JAK inhibitor, 5-10 mg twice daily. Germline lookup yields CDR1 MDHEN and CDR2 SYDVKM. The CDR3 length is 13 residues. Trimming took off 6 bases at V and 0 bases at J, with 9 bases between the two ends. The table lists this clone with a few counts. The same CDR3 also results from other DNA sequences found in this sample. After isolation, RNA underwent reverse transcription to generate cDNA as the sequencing template. Sequenced by immunoSEQ multiplex PCR; TCRdb stores in-frame clones only, minus some. This table holds roughly 220,000 clones, roughly two fifths found once. The receptor was derived from a human donor with alopecia areata. This specimen was CD4+ T cells sorted from blood, taken between weeks 30 and 35, from a patient treated with tofacitinib. The rearrangement uses TRBV28 and TRBJ2-7; D perhaps matches TRBD2 (5 bases). The CDR3 DNA is TGTGCCAGCAGCCCGGGGAGCTCCTACGAGCAGTACTTC. This codes for CASSPGSSYEQYF. The full variable domain, in which reference TRBV28 and TRBJ2-7 provide the parts outside the CDR3, is DVKVTQSSRYLVKRTGEKVFLECVQDMDHENMFWYRQDPGLGLRLIYFSYDVKMKEKGDIPEGYSVSREKKERFSLILESASTNQTSMYLCASSPGSSYEQYFGPGTRLTVT.